Following are 16 T cell receptor beta chains from one sample sequenced in a study of response to subunit inactivated influenza vaccine. MiXCR, applied by TCRdb to the RT-PCR reads, yields one record per CDR3 protein. The sample contains about 300,000 distinct CDR3 sequences, less than 25% of which appear only once. Source: PBMCs from blood, taken 21 months after vaccination. The receptors derive from a man between 50 and 69 years old who received an inactivated influenza vaccine.

The chain carries TRBV15 and TRBJ2-2; TRBD1 is a possible D gene (6 bases). Germline CDR1 is LNHNV and CDR2 is YYDKDF (reference sequence). The CDR3 runs 16 residues. V was trimmed by 1 base and J by 0 bases, leaving 9 bases between them. CDR3 residues: CATSRADRTNTGELFF. The CDR3 DNA sequence: TGTGCCACCAGCAGAGCCGACAGGACGAACACCGGGGAGCTGTTTTTT.

This clonotype was seen only a few times. The V call is TRBV9, the J call TRBJ2-1; D remains unclear. The V gene's germline CDR1 is SGDLS and CDR2 YYNGEE. V was clipped by 4 bases and J by 3 bases, with 17 bases between them. The CDR3 has 16 residues. The CDR3 is CASSTPHPGSYNEQFF. The CDR3 coding sequence is TGTGCCAGCAGCACCCCGCATCCAGGTAGCTACAATGAGCAGTTCTTC.

A remark on this clonotype: One end of the junction does not line up with germline, which may come from a read error. The chain uses TRBV9 and TRBJ1-2, with 9 bases that match TRBD1. The CDR3 consists of 16 residues. Germline CDR1 SGDLS, CDR2 YYNGEE. In DNA form, the CDR3 reads TGTGCCAGCAGTGTAGGGACAGGGAAAACTAACTATGGCTACACCTTC. Translating it yields CASSVGTGKTNYGYTF.

As to this clonotype: A read error may be the cause here, since a much bigger clone is one base away. CDR3 protein: CASSQDPGGEYSPLHF. The CDR3 DNA is TGCGCCAGCAGCCAAGATCCAGGGGGCGAGTATTCACCCCTCCACTTT. This chain connects TRBV4-3 to TRBJ1-6, with 8 bases identical to TRBD1. There are 16 residues in the CDR3. From germline, CDR1 is LGHNA and CDR2 YSLEER. Trimming at V came to 0 bases and at J to 8 bases, leaving 6 bases not matched to a gene.

This clonotype has just a few counts. In DNA, the CDR3 is TGTGCCAGCAGTTACTCATCCAGGAGGTACACTGAAGCTTTCTTT. Translation gives CASSYSSRRYTEAFF. The chain recombines TRBV6-2 or TRBV6-3 with TRBJ1-1, with unresolved D. From germline, CDR1 is MNHEY and CDR2 SVGEGT. V was clipped by 0 bases and J by 3 bases, with 11 bases between them. There are 15 residues in the CDR3.

The rearrangement joins TRBV4-3 to TRBJ1-6, with D possibly matching TRBD1 (6 bases). The CDR3 loop spans 15 amino acids. From germline, CDR1 is LGHNA and CDR2 YSLEER. The V end lost 4 bases, the J end lost 8 bases, and 15 bases lay between the germline ends. CDR3 sequence (DNA): TGCGCCAGCAGCCCTTCTGGCAGGGGTCATTCACCCCTCCACTTT. This sequence encodes CASSPSGRGHSPLHF.

This chain joins TRBV15 and TRBJ1-4; possibly TRBD1 for D (6 bases). The germline V and J ends were trimmed by 2 bases and 5 bases, with 12 bases remaining between them. CDR1 LNHNV and CDR2 YYDKDF come from the germline V gene (reference sequence). The CDR3 has 15 amino acids. The CDR3 here is CATSRQGNPNEKLFF. DNA for the CDR3: TGTGCCACCAGCAGACAGGGGAACCCCAATGAAAAACTGTTTTTT.

This clonotype was detected ten times or more. The chain couples TRBV29-1 to TRBJ1-1, with 7 bases that match TRBD1. This CDR3 spans 12 amino acids. The V and J ends lost 4 bases and 3 bases, in that order; junction bases with no gene match: 2. Germline V gives CDR1 SQVTM, CDR2 ANQGSEA. The CDR3 DNA reads TGCAGCGTTGGACAGGGATACACTGAAGCTTTCTTT. This gives the protein CSVGQGYTEAFF.

This clonotype was seen only a few times. The chain is built from TRBV12-3 or TRBV12-4 and TRBJ2-2; 7 bases agree with TRBD1. The CDR3 has 13 residues. V trimming: 9 bases; J trimming: 3 bases; junction bases outside the gene matches: 4. CDR3: CARGDSYTGELFF. The CDR3 nucleotides are TGTGCCAGAGGGGACAGTTACACCGGGGAGCTGTTTTTT.

The rearrangement joins TRBV12-3 or TRBV12-4 to TRBJ1-3; TRBD1 aligns across 7 bases. The CDR3 covers 15 residues. V lost 3 bases to trimming and J lost 4 bases; unmatched junction nucleotides: 6. The CDR3 is CASSLDRDRGNTIYF. CDR3 nucleotides: TGTGCCAGCAGTTTGGACCGGGACAGAGGAAACACCATATATTTT.

The chain recombines TRBV28 with TRBJ2-1; D is ambiguous. The CDR3 runs to 13 residues. The V and J ends lost 3 bases and 0 bases respectively, with 3 bases between them. Germline V gene data show CDR1 as MDHEN and CDR2 as SYDVKM. CDR3 sequence: CASSFGSYNEQFF. CDR3 DNA sequence: TGTGCCAGCAGTTTTGGCTCCTACAATGAGCAGTTCTTC.

This clonotype was counted a few times. The rearrangement links TRBV20-1 to TRBJ2-5, with 7 bases fitting TRBD1. The germline CDR1 and CDR2 sequences are DFQATT and SNEGSKA (reference sequence). This CDR3 has 15 amino acids. After removal of 3 bases from V and 2 bases from J, the junction contained 9 bases not matched to a gene. The chain's CDR3 is CSASGRQGGQETQYF. The CDR3 DNA sequence: TGCAGTGCTAGTGGAAGACAGGGCGGACAAGAGACCCAGTACTTC.

Comment on this clonotype: A much larger clone differs by one base, so this may be a read error. The gene calls are TRBV30 and TRBJ1-6, with 7 bases that match TRBD1. The CDR3 extends over 11 amino acids. Germline V gene data show CDR1 as GTSNPN and CDR2 as SVGIG (reference sequence). CDR3 bases: TGTGCCTGGAGTGTACAGGGGCCCCTCCAATTT. As protein: CAWSVQGPLQF.

At least ten counts were recorded for this clonotype. The chain is built from TRBV20-1 and TRBJ1-1, with unresolved D. The length of the CDR3 is 12 residues. Between the trimmed V and J ends, which lost 6 bases and 0 bases, there was a span of 8 bases. Germline CDR1 reads DFQATT; CDR2 reads SNEGSKA (reference sequence). The DNA of the CDR3 is TGCAGTGCCGCTAAGATGAACACTGAAGCTTTCTTT. Its protein is CSAAKMNTEAFF.

This clonotype was seen at least ten times. The chain uses TRBV20-1 and TRBJ2-7, with 11 bases aligning to TRBD2. The CDR3 spans 13 residues. Germline assignment: CDR1 DFQATT and CDR2 SNEGSKA (reference sequence). After removal of 4 bases from V and 4 bases from J, the junction contained 3 bases not matched to a gene. The CDR3 loop is CSAMTSGVYEQYF. CDR3 in DNA: TGCAGTGCTATGACTAGCGGGGTGTACGAGCAGTACTTC.

This clonotype was seen more than once but under ten times. The chain combines TRBV27 with TRBJ2-2; tentatively, D is TRBD2 (6 bases). Trimming removed 6 bases from V and 5 bases from J, with 19 bases in between. Germline V gives CDR1 MNHEY, CDR2 SMNVEV (reference sequence). The CDR3 is 16 amino acids. CDR3 sequence reads: CASSSTGGDPTGELFF. DNA of the CDR3: TGTGCCAGCAGCTCGACCGGAGGGGATCCTACCGGGGAGCTGTTTTTT.